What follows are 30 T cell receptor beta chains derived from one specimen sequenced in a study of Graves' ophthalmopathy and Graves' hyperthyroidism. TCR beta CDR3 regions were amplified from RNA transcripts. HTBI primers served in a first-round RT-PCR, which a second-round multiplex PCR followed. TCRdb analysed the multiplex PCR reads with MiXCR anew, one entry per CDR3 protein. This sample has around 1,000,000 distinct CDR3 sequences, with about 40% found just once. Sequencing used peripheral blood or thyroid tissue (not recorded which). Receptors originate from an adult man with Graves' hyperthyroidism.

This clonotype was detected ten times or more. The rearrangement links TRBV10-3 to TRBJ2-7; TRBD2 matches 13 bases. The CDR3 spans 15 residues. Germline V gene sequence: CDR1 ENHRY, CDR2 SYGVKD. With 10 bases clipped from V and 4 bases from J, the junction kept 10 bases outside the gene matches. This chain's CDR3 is CATCTGLAGDYEQYF. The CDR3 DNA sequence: TGTGCCACCTGTACAGGACTAGCGGGAGATTACGAGCAGTACTTC.

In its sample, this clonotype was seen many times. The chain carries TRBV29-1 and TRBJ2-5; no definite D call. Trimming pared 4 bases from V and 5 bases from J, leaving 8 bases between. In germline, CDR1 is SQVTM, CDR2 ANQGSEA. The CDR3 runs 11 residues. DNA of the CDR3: TGCAGCGTTGCCGGATTTGAGACCCAGTACTTC. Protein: CSVAGFETQYF.

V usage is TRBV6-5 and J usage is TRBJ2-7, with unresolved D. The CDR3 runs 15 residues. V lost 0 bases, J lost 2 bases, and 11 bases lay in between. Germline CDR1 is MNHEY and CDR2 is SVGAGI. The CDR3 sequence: CASSYSAAGTYEQYF. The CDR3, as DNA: TGTGCCAGCAGTTACTCGGCGGCAGGCACCTACGAGCAGTACTTC.

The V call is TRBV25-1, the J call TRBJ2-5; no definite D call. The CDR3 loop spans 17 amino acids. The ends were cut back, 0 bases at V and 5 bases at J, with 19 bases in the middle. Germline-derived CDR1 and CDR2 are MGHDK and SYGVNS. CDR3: CASSEYLGPYGKETQYF. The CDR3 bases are TGTGCCAGCAGTGAATATCTAGGTCCTTATGGGAAGGAGACCCAGTACTTC.

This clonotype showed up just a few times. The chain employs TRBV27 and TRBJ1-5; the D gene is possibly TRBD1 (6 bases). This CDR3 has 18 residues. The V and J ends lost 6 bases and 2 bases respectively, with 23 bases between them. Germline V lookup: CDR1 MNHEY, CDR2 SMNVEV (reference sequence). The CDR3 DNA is TGTGCCAGCAGCCCCCGGGGCAGGGGTGTGAGCGGCAATCAGCCCCAGCATTTT. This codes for CASSPRGRGVSGNQPQHF.

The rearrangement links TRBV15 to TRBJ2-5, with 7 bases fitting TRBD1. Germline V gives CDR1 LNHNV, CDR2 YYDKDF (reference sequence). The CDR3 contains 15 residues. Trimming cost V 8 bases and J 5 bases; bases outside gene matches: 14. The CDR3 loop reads CATVDPTGVLETQYF. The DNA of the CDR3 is TGTGCCACCGTCGACCCCACAGGGGTGTTGGAGACCCAGTACTTC. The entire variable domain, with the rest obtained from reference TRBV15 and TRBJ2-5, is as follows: DAMVIQNPRYQVTQFGKPVTLSCSQTLNHNVMYWYQQKSSQAPKLLFHYYDKDFNNEADTPDNFQSRRPNTSFCFLDIRSPGLGDTAMYLCATVDPTGVLETQYFGPGTRLLVL.

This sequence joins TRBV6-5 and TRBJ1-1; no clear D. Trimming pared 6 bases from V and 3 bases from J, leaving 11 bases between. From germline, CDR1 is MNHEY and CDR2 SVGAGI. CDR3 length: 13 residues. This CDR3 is CASSRAADTEAFF. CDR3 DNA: TGTGCCAGCAGCCGGGCCGCAGACACTGAAGCTTTCTTT.

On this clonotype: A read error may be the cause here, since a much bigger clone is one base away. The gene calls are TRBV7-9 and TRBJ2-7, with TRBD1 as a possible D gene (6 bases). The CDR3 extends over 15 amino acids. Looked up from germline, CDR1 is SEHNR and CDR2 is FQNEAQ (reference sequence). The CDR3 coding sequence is TGTGCCAGCAGCACATTACAGGGATCCGTCCACGAGCAGCACTTC. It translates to CASSTLQGSVHEQHF.

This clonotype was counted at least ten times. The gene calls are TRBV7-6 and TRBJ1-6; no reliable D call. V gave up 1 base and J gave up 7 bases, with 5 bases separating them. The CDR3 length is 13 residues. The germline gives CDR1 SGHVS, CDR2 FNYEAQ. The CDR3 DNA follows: TGTGCCAGCAGCTTAGACGAAAATTCACCCCTCCACTTT. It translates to CASSLDENSPLHF.

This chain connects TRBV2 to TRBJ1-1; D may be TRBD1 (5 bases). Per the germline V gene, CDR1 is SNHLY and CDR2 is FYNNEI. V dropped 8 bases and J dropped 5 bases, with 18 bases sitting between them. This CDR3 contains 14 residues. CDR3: CASGHSGGGTEAFF. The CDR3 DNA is TGTGCCAGCGGGCACTCGGGTGGGGGGACTGAAGCTTTCTTT.

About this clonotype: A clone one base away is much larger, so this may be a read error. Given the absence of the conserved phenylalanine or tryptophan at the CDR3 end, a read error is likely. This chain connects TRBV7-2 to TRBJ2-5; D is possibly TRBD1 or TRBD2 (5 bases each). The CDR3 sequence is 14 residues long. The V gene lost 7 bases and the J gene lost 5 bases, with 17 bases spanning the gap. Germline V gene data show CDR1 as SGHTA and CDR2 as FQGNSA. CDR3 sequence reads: CASKTGRAFETQYL. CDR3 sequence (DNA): TGTGCCAGCAAAACGGGACGGGCTTTTGAGACCCAGTACCTC.

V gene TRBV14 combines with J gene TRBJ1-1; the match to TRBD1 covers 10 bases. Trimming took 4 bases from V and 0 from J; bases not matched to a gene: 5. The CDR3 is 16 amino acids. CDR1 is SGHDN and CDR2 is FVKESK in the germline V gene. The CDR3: CASSLDRGHLNTEAFF. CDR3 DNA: TGTGCCAGCAGCCTCGACAGGGGGCATTTGAACACTGAAGCTTTCTTT. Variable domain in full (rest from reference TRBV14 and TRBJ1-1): EAGVTQFPSHSVIEKGQTVTLRCDPISGHDNLYWYRRVMGKEIKFLLHFVKESKQDESGMPNNRFLAERTGGTYSTLKVQPAELEDSGVYFCASSLDRGHLNTEAFFGQGTRLTVV.

The CDR3 DNA reads TGTGCCAGCAGTTCTGGGGGGGCGCAATCCGGGGAGCTGTTTTTT. It is translated as CASSSGGAQSGELFF. The V call is TRBV12-3 or TRBV12-4, the J call TRBJ2-2, with a possible D match to TRBD2 (7 bases). The CDR3 is made up of 15 amino acids. The V and J ends lost 4 bases and 6 bases respectively, with 15 bases between them.

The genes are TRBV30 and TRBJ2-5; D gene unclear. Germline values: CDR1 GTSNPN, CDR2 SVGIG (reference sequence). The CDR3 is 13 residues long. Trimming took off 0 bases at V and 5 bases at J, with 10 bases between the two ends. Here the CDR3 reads CAWSVLGGETQYF. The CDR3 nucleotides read TGTGCCTGGAGTGTATTGGGTGGGGAGACCCAGTACTTC.

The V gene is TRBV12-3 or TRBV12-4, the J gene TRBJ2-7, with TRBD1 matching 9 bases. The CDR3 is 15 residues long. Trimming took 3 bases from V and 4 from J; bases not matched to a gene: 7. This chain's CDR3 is CASSFGQGKLYEQYF. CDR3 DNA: TGTGCCAGCAGTTTTGGACAGGGGAAGTTATACGAGCAGTACTTC.

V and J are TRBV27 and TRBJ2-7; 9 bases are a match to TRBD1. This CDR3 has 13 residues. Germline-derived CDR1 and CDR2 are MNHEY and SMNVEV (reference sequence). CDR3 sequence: CAVEGTGPDEQYF. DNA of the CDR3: TGTGCTGTTGAAGGGACAGGGCCGGACGAGCAGTACTTC.

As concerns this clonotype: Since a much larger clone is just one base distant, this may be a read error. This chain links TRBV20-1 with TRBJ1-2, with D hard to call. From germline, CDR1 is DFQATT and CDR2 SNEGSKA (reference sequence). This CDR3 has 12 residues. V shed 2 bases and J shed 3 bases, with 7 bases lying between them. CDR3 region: CSARWVDYGYTF. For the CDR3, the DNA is TGCAGTGCTAGATGGGTAGACTATGGCTACACCTTC.

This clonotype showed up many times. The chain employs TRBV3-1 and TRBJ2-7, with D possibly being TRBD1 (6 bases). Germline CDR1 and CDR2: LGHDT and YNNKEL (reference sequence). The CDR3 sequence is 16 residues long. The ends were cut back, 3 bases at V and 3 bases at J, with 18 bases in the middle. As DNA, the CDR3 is TGTGCCAGCAGCCACGTACCACGGACAGCCGACTACGAGCAGTACTTC. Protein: CASSHVPRTADYEQYF.

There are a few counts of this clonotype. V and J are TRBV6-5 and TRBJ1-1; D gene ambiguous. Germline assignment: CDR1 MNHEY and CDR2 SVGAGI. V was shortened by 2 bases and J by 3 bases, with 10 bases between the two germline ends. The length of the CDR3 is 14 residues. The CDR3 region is CASSYLVGDTEAFF. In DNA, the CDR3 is TGTGCCAGCAGTTACCTGGTGGGAGACACTGAAGCTTTCTTT.

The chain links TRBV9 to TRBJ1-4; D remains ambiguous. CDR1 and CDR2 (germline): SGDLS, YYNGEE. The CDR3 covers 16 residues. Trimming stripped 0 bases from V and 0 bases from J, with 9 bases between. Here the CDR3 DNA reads TGTGCCAGCAGCGTAGGTACTGGTGCAACTAATGAAAAACTGTTTTTT. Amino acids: CASSVGTGATNEKLFF.

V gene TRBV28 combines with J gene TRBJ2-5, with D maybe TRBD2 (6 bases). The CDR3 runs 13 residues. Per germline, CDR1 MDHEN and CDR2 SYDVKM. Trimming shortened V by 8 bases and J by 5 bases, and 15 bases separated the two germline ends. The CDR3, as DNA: TGTGCCAGCGGTGGCGGGGCAATTGAGACCCAGTACTTC. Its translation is CASGGGAIETQYF.

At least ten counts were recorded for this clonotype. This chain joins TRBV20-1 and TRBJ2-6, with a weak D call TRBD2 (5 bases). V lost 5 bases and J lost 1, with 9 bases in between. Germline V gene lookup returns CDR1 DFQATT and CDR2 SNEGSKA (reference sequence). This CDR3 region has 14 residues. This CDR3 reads CSAPRGSGANVLTF. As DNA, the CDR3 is TGCAGTGCTCCCCGGGGATCTGGGGCCAACGTCCTGACTTTC.

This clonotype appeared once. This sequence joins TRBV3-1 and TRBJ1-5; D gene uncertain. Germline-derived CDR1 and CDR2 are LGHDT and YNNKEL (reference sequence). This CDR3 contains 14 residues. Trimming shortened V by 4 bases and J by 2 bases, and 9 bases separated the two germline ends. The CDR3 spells CASSPVTGNQPQHF. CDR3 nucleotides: TGTGCCAGCAGCCCTGTGACGGGCAATCAGCCCCAGCATTTT.

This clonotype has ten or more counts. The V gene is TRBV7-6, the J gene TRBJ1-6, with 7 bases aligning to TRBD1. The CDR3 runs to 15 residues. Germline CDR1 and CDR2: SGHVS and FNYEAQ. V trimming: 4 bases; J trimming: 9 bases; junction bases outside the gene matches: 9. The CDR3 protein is CASSSGEGAGSPLHF. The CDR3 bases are TGTGCCAGCAGCTCGGGGGAGGGGGCAGGTTCACCCCTCCACTTT.

CDR3 amino acids: CATEGTSDGYTF. The CDR3 DNA reads as TGTGCCACCGAGGGGACATCAGATGGCTACACCTTC. V is TRBV10-3 and J is TRBJ1-2, with a weak D call TRBD1 (6 bases). Germline V gives CDR1 ENHRY, CDR2 SYGVKD. V gave up 10 bases and J gave up 6 bases, with 15 bases separating them. CDR3 length: 12 residues.

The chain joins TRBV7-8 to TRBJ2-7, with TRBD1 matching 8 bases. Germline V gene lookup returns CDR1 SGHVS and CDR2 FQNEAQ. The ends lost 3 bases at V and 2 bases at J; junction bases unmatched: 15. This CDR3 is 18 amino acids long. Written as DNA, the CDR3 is TGTGCCAGCAGCTTGGAGCCAAAGAGGGACAGGAGAACCTACGAGCAGTACTTC. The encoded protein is CASSLEPKRDRRTYEQYF.

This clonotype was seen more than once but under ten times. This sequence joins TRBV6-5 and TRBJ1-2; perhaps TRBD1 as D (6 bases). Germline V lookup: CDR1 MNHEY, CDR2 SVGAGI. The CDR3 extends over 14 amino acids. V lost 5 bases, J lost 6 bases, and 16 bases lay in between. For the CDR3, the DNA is TGTGCCAGCAGTGCCCGGGGGCGTCTTGATGGCTACACCTTC. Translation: CASSARGRLDGYTF.

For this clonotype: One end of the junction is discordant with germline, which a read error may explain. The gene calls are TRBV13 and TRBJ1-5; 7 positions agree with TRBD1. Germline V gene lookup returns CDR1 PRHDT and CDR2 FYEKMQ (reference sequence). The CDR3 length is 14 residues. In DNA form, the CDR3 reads TGTGCCAGCCGCTTAGCAGGGGGTCCTCAGCCCCAGCATTTT. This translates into CASRLAGGPQPQHF.

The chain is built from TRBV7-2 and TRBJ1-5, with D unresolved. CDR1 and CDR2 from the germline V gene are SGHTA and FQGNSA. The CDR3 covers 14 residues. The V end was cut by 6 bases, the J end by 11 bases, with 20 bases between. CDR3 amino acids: CASSPRSERETQHF. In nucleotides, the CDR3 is TGTGCCAGCAGTCCTCGGTCCGAACGGGAGACCCAGCATTTT.

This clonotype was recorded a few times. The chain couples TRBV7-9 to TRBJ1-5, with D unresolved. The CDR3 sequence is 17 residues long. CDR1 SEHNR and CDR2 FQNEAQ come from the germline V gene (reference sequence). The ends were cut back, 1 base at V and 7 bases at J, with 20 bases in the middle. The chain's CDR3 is CASSLDLGLGFRQPQHF. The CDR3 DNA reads TGTGCCAGCAGCTTAGATTTAGGTTTAGGGTTCCGGCAGCCCCAGCATTTT. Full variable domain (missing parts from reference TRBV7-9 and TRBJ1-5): DTGVSQNPRHKITKRGQNVTFRCDPISEHNRLYWYRQTLGQGPEFLTYFQNEAQLEKSRLLSDRFSAERPKGSFSTLEIQRTEQGDSAMYLCASSLDLGLGFRQPQHFGDGTRLSIL.